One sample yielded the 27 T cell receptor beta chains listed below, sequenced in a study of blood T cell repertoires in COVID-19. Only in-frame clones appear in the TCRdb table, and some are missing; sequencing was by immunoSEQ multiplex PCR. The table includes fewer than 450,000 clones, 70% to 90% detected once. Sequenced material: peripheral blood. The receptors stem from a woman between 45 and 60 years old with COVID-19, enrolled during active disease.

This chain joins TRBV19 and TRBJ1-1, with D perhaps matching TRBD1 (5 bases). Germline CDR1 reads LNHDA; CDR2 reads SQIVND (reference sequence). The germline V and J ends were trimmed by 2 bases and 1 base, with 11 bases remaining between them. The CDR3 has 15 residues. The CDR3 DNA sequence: TGTGCCAGTAGTATAATGGGGAGGGGGAACACTGAAGCTTTCTTT. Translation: CASSIMGRGNTEAFF.

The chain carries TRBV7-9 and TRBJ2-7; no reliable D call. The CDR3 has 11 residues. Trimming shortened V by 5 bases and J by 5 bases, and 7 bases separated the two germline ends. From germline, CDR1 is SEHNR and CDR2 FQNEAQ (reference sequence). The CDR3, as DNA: TGTGCCAGCAGCCCCGCTAACGAGCAGTACTTC. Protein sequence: CASSPANEQYF. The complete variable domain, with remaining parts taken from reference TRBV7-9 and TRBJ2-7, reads DTGVSQNPRHKITKRGQNVTFRCDPISEHNRLYWYRQTLGQGPEFLTYFQNEAQLEKSRLLSDRFSAERPKGSFSTLEIQRTEQGDSAMYLCASSPANEQYFGPGTRLTVT.

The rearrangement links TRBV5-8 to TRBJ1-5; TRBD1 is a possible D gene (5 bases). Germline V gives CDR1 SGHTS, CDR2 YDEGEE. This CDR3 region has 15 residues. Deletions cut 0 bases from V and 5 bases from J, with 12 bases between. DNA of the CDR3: TGTGCCAGCAGCTTGGAGGGCAGGGCCGATCAGCCCCAGCATTTT. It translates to CASSLEGRADQPQHF.

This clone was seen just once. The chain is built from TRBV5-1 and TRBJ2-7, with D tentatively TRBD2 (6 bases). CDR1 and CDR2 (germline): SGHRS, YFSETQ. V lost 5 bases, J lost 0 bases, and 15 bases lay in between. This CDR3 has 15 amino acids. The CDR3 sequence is CASSEGPSDSYEQYF. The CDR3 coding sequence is TGCGCCAGCAGTGAGGGACCTAGCGACTCCTACGAGCAGTACTTC.

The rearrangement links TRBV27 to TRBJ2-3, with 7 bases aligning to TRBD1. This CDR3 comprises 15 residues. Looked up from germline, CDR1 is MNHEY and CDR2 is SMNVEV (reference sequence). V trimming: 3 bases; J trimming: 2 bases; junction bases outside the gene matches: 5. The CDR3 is CASSLGQRFTDTQYF. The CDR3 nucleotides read TGTGCCAGCAGTTTGGGACAGAGATTCACAGATACGCAGTATTTT.

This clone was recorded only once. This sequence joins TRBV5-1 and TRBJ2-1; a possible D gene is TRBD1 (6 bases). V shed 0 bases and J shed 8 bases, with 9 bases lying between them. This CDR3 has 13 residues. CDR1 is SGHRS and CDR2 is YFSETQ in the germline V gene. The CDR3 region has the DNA TGCGCCAGCAGCTTGGAGGCAGGGGATGAGCAGTTCTTC. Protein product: CASSLEAGDEQFF.

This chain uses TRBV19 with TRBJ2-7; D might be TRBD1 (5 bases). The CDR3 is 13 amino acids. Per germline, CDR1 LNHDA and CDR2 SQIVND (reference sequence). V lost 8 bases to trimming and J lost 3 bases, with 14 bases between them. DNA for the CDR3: TGTGCCAGTCGAGAGGACAAAAACTACGAGCAGTACTTC. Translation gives CASREDKNYEQYF.

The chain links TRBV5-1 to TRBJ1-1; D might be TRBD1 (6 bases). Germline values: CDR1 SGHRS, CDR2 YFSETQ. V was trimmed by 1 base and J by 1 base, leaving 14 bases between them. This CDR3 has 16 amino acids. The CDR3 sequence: CASSLREGGANTEAFF. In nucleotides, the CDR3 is TGCGCCAGCAGCTTGAGGGAGGGGGGAGCGAACACTGAAGCTTTCTTT.

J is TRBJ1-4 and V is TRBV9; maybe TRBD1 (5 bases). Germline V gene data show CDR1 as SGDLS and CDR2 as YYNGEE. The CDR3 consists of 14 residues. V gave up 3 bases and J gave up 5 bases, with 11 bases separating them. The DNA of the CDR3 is TGTGCCAGCAGCGCCCCAGGGTCAAATGAAAAACTGTTTTTT. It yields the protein CASSAPGSNEKLFF.

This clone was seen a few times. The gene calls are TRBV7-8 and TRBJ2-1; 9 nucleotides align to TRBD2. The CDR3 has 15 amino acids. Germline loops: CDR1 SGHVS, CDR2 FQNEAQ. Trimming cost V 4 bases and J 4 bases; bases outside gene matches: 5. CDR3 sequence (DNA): TGTGCCAGCAGCTCAGCGGGGGGACCTTACAATGAGCAGTTCTTC. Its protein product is CASSSAGGPYNEQFF. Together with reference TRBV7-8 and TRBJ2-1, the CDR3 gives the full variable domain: GAGVSQSPRYKVAKRGQDVALRCDPISGHVSLFWYQQALGQGPEFLTYFQNEAQLDKSGLPSDRFFAERPEGSVSTLKIQRTQQEDSAVYLCASSSAGGPYNEQFFGPGTRLTVL.

The CDR3 bases are TGTGCTAGTGGCCCGGGTGGCGACACAGATACGCAGTATTTT. Translated, it gives CASGPGGDTDTQYF. The chain links TRBV12-5 to TRBJ2-3; D gene ambiguous. This CDR3 comprises 14 residues. Per the germline V gene, CDR1 is LGHNT and CDR2 is FRNRAP. Trimming stripped 6 bases from V and 2 bases from J, with 12 bases between.

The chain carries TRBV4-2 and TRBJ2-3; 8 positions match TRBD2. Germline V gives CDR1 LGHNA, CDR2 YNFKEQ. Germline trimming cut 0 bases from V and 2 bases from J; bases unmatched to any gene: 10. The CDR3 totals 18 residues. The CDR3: CASSQDPILAGYTDTQYF. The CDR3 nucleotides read TGTGCCAGCAGCCAAGACCCCATCCTAGCGGGCTACACAGATACGCAGTATTTT.

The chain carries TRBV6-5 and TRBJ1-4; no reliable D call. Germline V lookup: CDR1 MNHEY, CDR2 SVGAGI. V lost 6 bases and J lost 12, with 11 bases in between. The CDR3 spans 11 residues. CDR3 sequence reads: CASRSAGELFF. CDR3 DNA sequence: TGTGCCAGCAGGTCCGCCGGGGAACTGTTTTTT.

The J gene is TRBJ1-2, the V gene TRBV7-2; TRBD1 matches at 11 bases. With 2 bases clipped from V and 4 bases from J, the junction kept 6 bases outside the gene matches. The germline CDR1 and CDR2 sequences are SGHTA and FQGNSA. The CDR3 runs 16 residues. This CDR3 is CASSLTGTGGIYGYTF. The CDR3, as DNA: TGTGCCAGCAGCTTAACCGGGACAGGGGGAATCTATGGCTACACCTTC.

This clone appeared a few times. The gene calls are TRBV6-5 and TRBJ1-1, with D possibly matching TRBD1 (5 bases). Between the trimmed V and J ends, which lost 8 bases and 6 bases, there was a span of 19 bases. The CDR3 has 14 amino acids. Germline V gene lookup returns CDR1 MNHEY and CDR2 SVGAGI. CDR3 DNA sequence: TGTGCCAGCGGGTCCTGGCAGGGAGGACCTGAAGCTTTCTTT. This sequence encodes CASGSWQGGPEAFF.

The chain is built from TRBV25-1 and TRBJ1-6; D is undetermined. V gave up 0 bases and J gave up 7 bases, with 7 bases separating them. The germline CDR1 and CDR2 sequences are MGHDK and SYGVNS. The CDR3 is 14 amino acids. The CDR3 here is CASSEYVENSPLHF. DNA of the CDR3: TGTGCCAGCAGTGAATACGTTGAGAATTCACCCCTCCACTTT.

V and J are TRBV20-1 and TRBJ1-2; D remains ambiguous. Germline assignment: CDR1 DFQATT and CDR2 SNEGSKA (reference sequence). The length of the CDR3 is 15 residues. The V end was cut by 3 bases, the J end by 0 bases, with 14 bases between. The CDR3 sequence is CSASHNGLANYGYTF. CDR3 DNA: TGCAGTGCTAGTCACAACGGCCTAGCTAACTATGGCTACACCTTC.

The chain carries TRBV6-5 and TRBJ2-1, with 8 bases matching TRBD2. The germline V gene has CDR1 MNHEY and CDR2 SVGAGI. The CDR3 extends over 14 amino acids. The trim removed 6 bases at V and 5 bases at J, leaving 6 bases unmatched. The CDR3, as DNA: TGTGCCAGCAGGATAGCGGGGACGGACAATGAGCAGTTCTTC. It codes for CASRIAGTDNEQFF.

The CDR3 DNA sequence: TGTGCCACCGACCACAGGGAGACCCAGTACTTC. The encoded protein is CATDHRETQYF. The V call is TRBV6-5, the J call TRBJ2-5; tentatively, D is TRBD1 (5 bases). V was clipped by 10 bases and J by 5 bases, with 11 bases between them. The V gene's germline CDR1 is MNHEY and CDR2 SVGAGI. The length of the CDR3 is 11 residues.

The CDR3 is CASSLSYLADTQYF. CDR3 in DNA: TGCGCCAGCAGCTTGAGTTATCTAGCAGATACGCAGTATTTT. This chain joins TRBV5-1 and TRBJ2-3; D remains unclear. V dropped 1 base and J dropped 4 bases, with 10 bases sitting between them. The CDR3 has 14 amino acids. Germline V lookup: CDR1 SGHRS, CDR2 YFSETQ.

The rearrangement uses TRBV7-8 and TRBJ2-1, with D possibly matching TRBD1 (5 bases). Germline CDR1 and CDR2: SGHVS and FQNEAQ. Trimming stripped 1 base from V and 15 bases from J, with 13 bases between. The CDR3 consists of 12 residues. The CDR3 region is CASSLVGRDTFF. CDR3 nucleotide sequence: TGTGCCAGCAGCTTAGTAGGCAGGGATACGTTCTTC.

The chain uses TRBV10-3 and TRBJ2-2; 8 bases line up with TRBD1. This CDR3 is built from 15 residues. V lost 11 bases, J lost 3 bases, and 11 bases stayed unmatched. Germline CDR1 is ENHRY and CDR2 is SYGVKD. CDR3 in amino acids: CAVNRGLGDTGELFF. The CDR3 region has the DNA TGTGCCGTAAACAGGGGGTTAGGGGACACCGGGGAGCTGTTTTTT.

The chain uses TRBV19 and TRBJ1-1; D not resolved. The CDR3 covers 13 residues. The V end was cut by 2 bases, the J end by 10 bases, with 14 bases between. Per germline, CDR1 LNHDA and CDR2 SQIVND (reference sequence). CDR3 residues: CASSISGLSGAFF. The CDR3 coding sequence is TGTGCCAGTAGTATAAGCGGTTTATCTGGAGCTTTCTTT.

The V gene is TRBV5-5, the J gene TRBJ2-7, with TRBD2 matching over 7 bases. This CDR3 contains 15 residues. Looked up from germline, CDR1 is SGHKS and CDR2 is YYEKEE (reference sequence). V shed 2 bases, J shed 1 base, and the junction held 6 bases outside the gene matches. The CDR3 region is CASSFAGDLSYEQYF. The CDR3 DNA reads TGTGCCAGCAGCTTTGCGGGGGACCTATCCTACGAGCAGTACTTC.

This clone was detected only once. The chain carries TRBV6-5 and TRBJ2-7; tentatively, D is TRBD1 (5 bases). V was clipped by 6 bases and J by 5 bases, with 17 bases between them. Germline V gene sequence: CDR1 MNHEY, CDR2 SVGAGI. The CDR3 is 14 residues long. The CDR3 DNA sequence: TGTGCCAGCAGGAACAGGTTGCCCCCCCACGAGCAGTACTTC. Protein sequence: CASRNRLPPHEQYF.

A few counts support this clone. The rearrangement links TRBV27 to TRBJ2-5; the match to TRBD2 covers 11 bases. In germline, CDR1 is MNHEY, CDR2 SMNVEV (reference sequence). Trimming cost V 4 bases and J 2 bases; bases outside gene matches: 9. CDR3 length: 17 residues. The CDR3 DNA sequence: TGTGCCAGCAGTTCAGTTTTAGCGGGGGGGTGGCAAGAGACCCAGTACTTC. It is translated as CASSSVLAGGWQETQYF.

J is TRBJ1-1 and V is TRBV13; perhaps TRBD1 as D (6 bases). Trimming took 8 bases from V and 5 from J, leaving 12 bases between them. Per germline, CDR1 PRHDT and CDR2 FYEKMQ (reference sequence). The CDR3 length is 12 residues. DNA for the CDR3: TGTGCCAGCCAAGGGGGAGGGACTGAAGCTTTCTTT. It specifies CASQGGGTEAFF.